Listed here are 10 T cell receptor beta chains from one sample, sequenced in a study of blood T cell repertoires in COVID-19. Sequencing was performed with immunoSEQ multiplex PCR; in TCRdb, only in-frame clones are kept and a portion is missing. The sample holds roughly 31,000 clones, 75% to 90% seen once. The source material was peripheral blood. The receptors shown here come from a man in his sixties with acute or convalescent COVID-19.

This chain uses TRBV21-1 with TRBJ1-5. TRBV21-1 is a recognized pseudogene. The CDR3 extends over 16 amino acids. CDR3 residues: CASSKEAGHSNQPQHF. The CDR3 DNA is TGTGCCAGCAGCAAAGAGGCGGGTCATAGCAATCAGCCCCAGCATTTT.

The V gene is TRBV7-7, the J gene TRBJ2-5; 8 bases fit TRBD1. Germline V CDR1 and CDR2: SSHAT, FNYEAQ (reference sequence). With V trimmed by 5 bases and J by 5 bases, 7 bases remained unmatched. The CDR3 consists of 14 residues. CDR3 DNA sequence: TGTGCCAGCAGCGTAGGACAGGGTAGGGAGACCCAGTACTTC. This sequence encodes CASSVGQGRETQYF.

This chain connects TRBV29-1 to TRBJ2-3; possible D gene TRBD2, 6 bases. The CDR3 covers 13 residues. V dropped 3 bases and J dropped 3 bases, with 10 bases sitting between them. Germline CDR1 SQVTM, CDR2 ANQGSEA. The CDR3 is CSVDGSQTDTQYF. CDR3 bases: TGCAGCGTTGACGGGAGTCAGACAGATACGCAGTATTTT.

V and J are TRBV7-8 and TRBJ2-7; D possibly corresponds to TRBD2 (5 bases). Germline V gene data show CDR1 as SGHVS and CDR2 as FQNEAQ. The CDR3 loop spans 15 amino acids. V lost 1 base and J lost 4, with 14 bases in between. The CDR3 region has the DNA TGTGCCAGCAGCTTAGGAGCGGACGCTTTATACGAGCAGTACTTC. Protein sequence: CASSLGADALYEQYF. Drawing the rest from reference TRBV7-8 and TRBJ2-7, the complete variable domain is GAGVSQSPRYKVAKRGQDVALRCDPISGHVSLFWYQQALGQGPEFLTYFQNEAQLDKSGLPSDRFFAERPEGSVSTLKIQRTQQEDSAVYLCASSLGADALYEQYFGPGTRLTVT.

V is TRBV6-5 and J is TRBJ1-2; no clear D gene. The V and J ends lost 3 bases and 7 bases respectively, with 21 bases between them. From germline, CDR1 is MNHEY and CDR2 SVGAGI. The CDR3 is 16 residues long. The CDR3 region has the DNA TGTGCCAGCAGTTATAGCCGGGATCTCCGAGGACGTGGCTACACCTTC. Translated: CASSYSRDLRGRGYTF.

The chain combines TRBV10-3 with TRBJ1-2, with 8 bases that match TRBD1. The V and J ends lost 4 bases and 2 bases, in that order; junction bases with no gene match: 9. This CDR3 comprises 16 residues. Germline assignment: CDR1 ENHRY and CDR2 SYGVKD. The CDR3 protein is CAISATGAGENYGYTF. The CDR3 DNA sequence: TGTGCCATCAGTGCGACAGGGGCGGGAGAAAACTATGGCTACACCTTC.

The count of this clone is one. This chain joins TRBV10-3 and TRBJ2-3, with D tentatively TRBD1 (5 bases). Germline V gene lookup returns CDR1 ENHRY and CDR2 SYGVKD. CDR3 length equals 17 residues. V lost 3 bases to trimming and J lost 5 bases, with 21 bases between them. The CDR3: CAISEEPPGQGLDTQYF. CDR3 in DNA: TGTGCCATCAGTGAAGAACCCCCAGGGCAGGGTCTAGATACGCAGTATTTT.

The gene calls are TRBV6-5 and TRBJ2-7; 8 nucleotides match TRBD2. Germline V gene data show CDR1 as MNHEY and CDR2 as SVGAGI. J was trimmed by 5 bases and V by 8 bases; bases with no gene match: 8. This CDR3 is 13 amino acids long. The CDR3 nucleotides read TGTGCCAGCCCTCCCGTCGGGAGGGACGAGCAGTACTTC. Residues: CASPPVGRDEQYF.

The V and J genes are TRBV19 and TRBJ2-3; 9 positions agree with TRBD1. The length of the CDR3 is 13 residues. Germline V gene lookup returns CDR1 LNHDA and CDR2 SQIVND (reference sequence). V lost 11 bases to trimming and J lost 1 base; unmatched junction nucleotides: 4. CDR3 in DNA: TGTGCCTGCAGGACAGGGGGCACAGATACGCAGTATTTT. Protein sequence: CACRTGGTDTQYF.

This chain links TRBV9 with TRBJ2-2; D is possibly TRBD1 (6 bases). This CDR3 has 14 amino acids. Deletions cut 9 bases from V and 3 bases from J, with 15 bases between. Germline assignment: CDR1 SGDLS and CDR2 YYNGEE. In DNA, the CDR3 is TGTGCCACCTTACAGGGCCCGGACACCGGGGAGCTGTTTTTT. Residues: CATLQGPDTGELFF.